What follows are 15 T cell receptor beta chains derived from one specimen sequenced in a study of regulatory T cells in long-lasting Graves disease. Time point meaning: newly diagnosed GD, antithyroid drugs for less than 3 months. PBMC RNA served as the TCR library source. With iRepertoire HTBI primers and Arm-PCR of CDR3 regions, TCR beta libraries were built. TCRdb ran MiXCR on the multiplex PCR reads and lists one entry per CDR3 protein. The table lists roughly 420,000 distinct CDR3 sequences, roughly 15% of them singletons. These records were also assigned to another study, of T cells in Graves' hyperthyroidism and ophthalmopathy.

The material sequenced was peripheral blood mononuclear cells (PBMCs), taken at new diagnosis, from a patient treated with antithyroid drugs. These receptors were collected from a woman younger than 45 with Graves disease.

This clonotype was detected only a few times. This sequence joins TRBV6-1 and TRBJ2-2; 8 nucleotides agree with TRBD1. Germline V lookup: CDR1 MNHNS, CDR2 SASEGT. The trim removed 3 bases at V and 3 bases at J, leaving 9 bases unmatched. There are 17 residues in the CDR3. The CDR3 DNA reads TGTGCCAGCAGTGACTATAGACAGGGGTTCGACACCGGGGAGCTGTTTTTT. Translating gives CASSDYRQGFDTGELFF.

As for this clonotype: A read error may account for a junction end that differs from germline. The V call is TRBV2, the J call TRBJ2-3; no firm D call. The CDR3 loop spans 13 amino acids. Germline CDR1 reads SNHLY; CDR2 reads FYNNEI. CDR3 loop: CASSETDTDAQYF. In DNA form, the CDR3 reads TGTGCCAGCAGTGAAACCGACACAGATGCGCAGTATTTT.

This clonotype was detected ten times or more. The gene calls are TRBV6-1 and TRBJ1-2; 8 bases line up with TRBD1. The CDR3 spans 13 residues. The germline gives CDR1 MNHNS, CDR2 SASEGT. Germline trimming cut 6 bases from V and 4 bases from J; bases unmatched to any gene: 4. This CDR3 is CASRATGVYGYTF. In nucleotides, the CDR3 is TGTGCCAGCAGAGCGACAGGGGTCTATGGCTACACCTTC.

This clonotype was recorded once. This chain uses TRBV20-1 with TRBJ2-7, with TRBD2 matching over 15 bases. There are 19 residues in the CDR3. The V and J ends lost 7 bases and 4 bases, in that order; junction bases with no gene match: 20. The germline V gene has CDR1 DFQATT and CDR2 SNEGSKA (reference sequence). The CDR3 is CSVAGTSGGPGQGMYEQYF. CDR3 DNA sequence: TGCAGTGTTGCCGGGACTAGCGGGGGGCCGGGACAGGGTATGTACGAGCAGTACTTC.

The chain combines TRBV18 with TRBJ2-5; 8 nucleotides match TRBD1. The V gene's germline CDR1 is KGHSH and CDR2 LQKENI. The CDR3 consists of 16 residues. The V segment lost 3 bases and the J segment 2 bases; nucleotides outside the gene matches: 8. The CDR3 is CASSPSRDRRQETQYF. The CDR3 nucleotides read TGTGCCAGCTCACCTTCCCGGGACAGGCGTCAAGAGACCCAGTACTTC.

The J gene is TRBJ2-7, the V gene TRBV7-9; 7 nucleotides line up with TRBD2. The CDR3 spans 17 residues. Per the germline V gene, CDR1 is SEHNR and CDR2 is FQNEAQ (reference sequence). J was trimmed by 3 bases and V by 3 bases; bases with no gene match: 14. This CDR3 is CASSLGLTILENYEQYF. The CDR3 DNA sequence: TGTGCCAGCAGCTTGGGACTAACTATCCTCGAGAACTACGAGCAGTACTTC.

The chain uses TRBV5-4 and TRBJ2-7; 9 bases fit TRBD1. The V segment lost 4 bases and the J segment 4 bases; nucleotides outside the gene matches: 3. There are 13 residues in the CDR3. Germline V gene sequence: CDR1 SGHNT, CDR2 YYREEE (reference sequence). This CDR3 is CASSQTGGYEQYF. For the CDR3, the DNA is TGTGCCAGCAGCCAGACAGGGGGATACGAGCAGTACTTC.

This clonotype has at least ten counts. The chain joins TRBV11-2 to TRBJ2-4; 10 bases fit TRBD1. Germline V CDR1 and CDR2: SGHAT, FQNNGV. Trimming at V came to 1 base and at J to 2 bases, leaving 11 bases not matched to a gene. The CDR3 is 19 residues long. The CDR3: CASSLVGQGFVLPKNIQYF. In DNA, the CDR3 is TGTGCCAGCAGCTTAGTGGGACAGGGGTTTGTCCTCCCCAAAAACATTCAGTACTTC.

This clonotype came up many times. This rearrangement joins TRBV20-1 to TRBJ2-7; 10 positions match TRBD1. The germline V gene encodes CDR1 DFQATT and CDR2 SNEGSKA (reference sequence). The V segment lost 5 bases and the J segment 2 bases; nucleotides outside the gene matches: 6. This CDR3 comprises 14 residues. The CDR3 loop reads CSASGTGATYEQYF. The CDR3 DNA is TGCAGTGCTTCCGGGACAGGGGCCACCTACGAGCAGTACTTC.

The chain couples TRBV6-2 or TRBV6-3 to TRBJ2-7, with D possibly being TRBD1 (5 bases). CDR3 length equals 14 residues. Trimming took off 0 bases at V and 2 bases at J, with 8 bases between the two ends. Germline V gene sequence: CDR1 MNHEY, CDR2 SVGEGT. CDR3: CASSYSDITYEQYF. The CDR3 nucleotides are TGTGCCAGCAGTTACTCGGACATAACCTACGAGCAGTACTTC.

This clonotype was counted ten times or more. The V and J genes are TRBV12-3 or TRBV12-4 and TRBJ2-5, with TRBD1 identical over 8 bases. CDR3 length: 15 residues. The ends lost 3 bases at V and 0 bases at J; junction bases unmatched: 3. The CDR3 reads CASSFQDRDQETQYF. CDR3 in DNA: TGTGCCAGCAGTTTTCAGGACAGGGACCAAGAGACCCAGTACTTC.

At least ten counts were recorded for this clonotype. The chain has TRBV7-2 and TRBJ1-2; TRBD1 is a possible D gene (6 bases). The CDR3 extends over 15 amino acids. Germline CDR1 reads SGHTA; CDR2 reads FQGNSA. V was pared by 5 bases and J by 3 bases, with 16 bases between. The CDR3 sequence: CASSKHSTGDYGYTF. CDR3 nucleotides: TGTGCCAGCAGCAAACACTCGACAGGAGACTATGGCTACACCTTC.

Ten or more counts support this clonotype. V usage is TRBV12-3 or TRBV12-4 and J usage is TRBJ1-2; possibly TRBD1 for D (5 bases). The V and J ends lost 3 bases and 4 bases respectively, with 15 bases between them. The CDR3 has 15 residues. CDR3 amino acids: CASSLRQGGSYGYTF. As DNA, the CDR3 is TGTGCCAGCAGTTTGAGGCAGGGTGGGTCCTATGGCTACACCTTC.

This sequence joins TRBV7-2 and TRBJ2-2; the D is unclear. Germline V gene data show CDR1 as SGHTA and CDR2 as FQGNSA. Trimming took 1 base from V and 6 from J, leaving 6 bases between them. The CDR3 contains 13 residues. The DNA for the CDR3 is TGTGCCAGCAGCTTAGGGTTACCCGGGGAGCTGTTTTTT. Its protein is CASSLGLPGELFF.

The sample holds one count of this clonotype. CDR3 DNA: TGTGCCGTACATGGATCTGGAGAAAAACTGTTTTTT. Residues: CAVHGSGEKLFF. V is TRBV19 and J is TRBJ1-4, with D unresolved. The V and J ends lost 11 bases and 8 bases respectively, with 15 bases between them. This CDR3 region has 12 residues. Germline values: CDR1 LNHDA, CDR2 SQIVND (reference sequence).